The clone carrying this T cell receptor (beta chain) was found a few times. The sample originates from a study of early T cells in non-severe SARS-CoV-2 infection. The TCR library protocol attached unique molecular identifiers to the individual cDNA molecules. A single record per CDR3 protein comes from TCRdb applying MiXCR to the 5' RACE reads. This repertoire shows tens of thousands of distinct CDR3 sequences, approximately 4.1% found once; its top ten account for about 9%. The CDR3 extends over 16 amino acids. Trimming cost V 4 bases and J 7 bases; bases outside gene matches: 11. From germline, CDR1 is LGHDT and CDR2 YNNKEL (reference sequence).

The chain has TRBV3-1 and TRBJ2-1; 9 bases align to TRBD2. Sequenced material: whole blood. This clonotype was obtained from an adult who was a healthcare worker with PCR-confirmed SARS-CoV-2 infection or an uninfected control (not recorded which). Written as DNA, the CDR3 is TGTGCCAGCAGCCTCCGTAGCGGGAGAATCTTGAATGAGCAGTTCTTC. It translates to CASSLRSGRILNEQFF.